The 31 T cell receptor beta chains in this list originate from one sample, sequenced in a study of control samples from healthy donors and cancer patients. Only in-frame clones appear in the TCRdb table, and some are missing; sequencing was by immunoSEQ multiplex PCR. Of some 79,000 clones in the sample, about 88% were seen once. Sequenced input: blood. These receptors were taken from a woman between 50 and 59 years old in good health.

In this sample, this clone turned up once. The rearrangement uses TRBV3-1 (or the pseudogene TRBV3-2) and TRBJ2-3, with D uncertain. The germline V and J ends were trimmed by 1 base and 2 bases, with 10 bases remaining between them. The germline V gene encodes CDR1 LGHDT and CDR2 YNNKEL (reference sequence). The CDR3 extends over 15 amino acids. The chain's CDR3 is CASSQAPDNTDTQYF. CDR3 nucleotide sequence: TGTGCCAGCAGCCAAGCTCCCGACAACACAGATACGCAGTATTTT.

CDR3 sequence (DNA): TGTGCCCCTTCCGGGACAGCTAACTATGGCTACACCTTC. Protein product: CAPSGTANYGYTF. The chain is built from TRBV2 and TRBJ1-2; the match to TRBD1 covers 7 bases. The ends lost 11 bases at V and 0 bases at J; junction bases unmatched: 6. CDR3 length: 13 amino acids. Per germline, CDR1 SNHLY and CDR2 FYNNEI.

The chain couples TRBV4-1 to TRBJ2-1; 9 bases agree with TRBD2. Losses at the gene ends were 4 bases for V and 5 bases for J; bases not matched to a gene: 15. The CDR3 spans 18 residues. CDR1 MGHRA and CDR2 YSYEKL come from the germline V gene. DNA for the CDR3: TGCGCCAGCAGCCGGGTGGTAGCGGGAGTTGAAGCAGACAATGAGCAGTTCTTC. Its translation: CASSRVVAGVEADNEQFF.

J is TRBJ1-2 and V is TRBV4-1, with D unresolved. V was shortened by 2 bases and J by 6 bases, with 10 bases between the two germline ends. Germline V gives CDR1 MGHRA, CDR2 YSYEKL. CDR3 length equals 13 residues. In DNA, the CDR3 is TGCGCCAGCAGCCAACTGACATCGGATGGCTACACCTTC. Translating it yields CASSQLTSDGYTF.

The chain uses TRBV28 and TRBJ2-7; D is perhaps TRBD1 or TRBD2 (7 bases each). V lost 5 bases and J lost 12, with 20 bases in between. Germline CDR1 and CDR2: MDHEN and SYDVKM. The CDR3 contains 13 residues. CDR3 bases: TGTGCCAGCAGTATACAGGGGCGGGAGTCCCCGTACTTC. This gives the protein CASSIQGRESPYF.

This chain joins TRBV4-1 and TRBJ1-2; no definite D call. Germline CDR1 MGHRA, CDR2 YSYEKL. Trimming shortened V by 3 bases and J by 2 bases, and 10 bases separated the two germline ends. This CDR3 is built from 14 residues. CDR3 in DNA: TGCGCCAGCAGCCACGCCAGAGAAAACTATGGCTACACCTTC. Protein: CASSHARENYGYTF.

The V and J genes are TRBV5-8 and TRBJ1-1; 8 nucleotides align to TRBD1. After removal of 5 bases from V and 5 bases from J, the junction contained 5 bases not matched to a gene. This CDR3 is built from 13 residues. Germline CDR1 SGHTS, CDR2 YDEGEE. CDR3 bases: TGTGCCAGCAGGCCAGGGGGCGCGACTGAAGCTTTCTTT. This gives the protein CASRPGGATEAFF.

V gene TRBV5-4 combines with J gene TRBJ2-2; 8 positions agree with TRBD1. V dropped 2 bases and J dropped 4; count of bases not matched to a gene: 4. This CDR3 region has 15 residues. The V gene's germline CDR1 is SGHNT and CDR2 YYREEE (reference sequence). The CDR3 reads CASSFLGQVTGELFF. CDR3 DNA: TGTGCCAGCAGCTTTTTGGGACAGGTCACCGGGGAGCTGTTTTTT.

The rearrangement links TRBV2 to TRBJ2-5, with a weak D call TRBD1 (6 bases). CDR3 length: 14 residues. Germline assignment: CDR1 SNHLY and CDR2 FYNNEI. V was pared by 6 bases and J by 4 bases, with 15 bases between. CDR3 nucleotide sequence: TGTGCCAGCAGGTCAAGGGGGTCAAGAGAGACCCAGTACTTC. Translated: CASRSRGSRETQYF.

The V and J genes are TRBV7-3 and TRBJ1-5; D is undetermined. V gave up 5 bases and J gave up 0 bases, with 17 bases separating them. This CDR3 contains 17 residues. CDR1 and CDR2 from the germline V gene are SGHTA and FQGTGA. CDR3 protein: CASSPSRYLYSNQPQHF. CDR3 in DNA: TGTGCCAGCAGCCCCTCCCGTTACCTCTATAGCAATCAGCCCCAGCATTTT.

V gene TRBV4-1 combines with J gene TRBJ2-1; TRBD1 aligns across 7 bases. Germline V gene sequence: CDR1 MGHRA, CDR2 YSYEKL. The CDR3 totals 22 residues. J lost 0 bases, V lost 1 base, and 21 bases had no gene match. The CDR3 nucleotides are TGCGCCAGCAGCCAAGGTGCTGGGGTTACCGGGACAGTAAGGAGCTCCTACAATGAGCAGTTCTTC. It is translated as CASSQGAGVTGTVRSSYNEQFF.

CDR3 sequence: CASSLSRGNTGELFF. The CDR3 coding sequence is TGTGCCAGCAGTTTAAGCAGGGGGAACACCGGGGAGCTGTTTTTT. V usage is TRBV6-5 and J usage is TRBJ2-2, with a possible D match to TRBD1 (6 bases). Germline V gene data show CDR1 as MNHEY and CDR2 as SVGAGI. Trimming removed 4 bases at V and 1 base at J, with 10 bases between. The CDR3 runs 15 residues.

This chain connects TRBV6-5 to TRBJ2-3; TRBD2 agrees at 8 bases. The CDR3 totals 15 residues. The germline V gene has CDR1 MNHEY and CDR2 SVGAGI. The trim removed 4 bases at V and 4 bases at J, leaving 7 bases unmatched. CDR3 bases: TGTGCCAGCAGTTCCCCAGCGGGGGTCTCAGATACGCAGTATTTT. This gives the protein CASSSPAGVSDTQYF.

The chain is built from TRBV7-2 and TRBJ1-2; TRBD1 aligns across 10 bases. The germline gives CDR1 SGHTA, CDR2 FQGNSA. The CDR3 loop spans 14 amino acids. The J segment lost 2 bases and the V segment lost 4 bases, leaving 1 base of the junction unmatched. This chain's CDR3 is CASSWTGGNYGYTF. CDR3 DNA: TGTGCCAGCAGCTGGACAGGGGGGAACTATGGCTACACCTTC.

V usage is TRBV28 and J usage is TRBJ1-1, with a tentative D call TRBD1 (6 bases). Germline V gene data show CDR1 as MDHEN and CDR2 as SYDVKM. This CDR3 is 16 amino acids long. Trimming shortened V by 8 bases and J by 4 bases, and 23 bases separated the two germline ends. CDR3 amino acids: CASQGEGVPRATEAFF. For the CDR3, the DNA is TGTGCCAGCCAAGGGGAGGGGGTCCCCCGGGCCACTGAAGCTTTCTTT.

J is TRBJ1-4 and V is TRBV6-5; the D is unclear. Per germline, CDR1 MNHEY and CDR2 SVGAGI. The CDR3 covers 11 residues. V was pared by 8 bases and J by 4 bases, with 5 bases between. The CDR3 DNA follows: TGTGCCAGCCATTTTAATGAAAAACTGTTTTTT. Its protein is CASHFNEKLFF.

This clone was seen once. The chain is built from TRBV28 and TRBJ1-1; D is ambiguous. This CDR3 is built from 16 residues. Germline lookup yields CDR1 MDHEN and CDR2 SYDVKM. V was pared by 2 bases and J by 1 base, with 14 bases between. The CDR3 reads CASSLVWIVGNTEAFF. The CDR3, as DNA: TGTGCCAGCAGTTTAGTCTGGATAGTTGGGAACACTGAAGCTTTCTTT.

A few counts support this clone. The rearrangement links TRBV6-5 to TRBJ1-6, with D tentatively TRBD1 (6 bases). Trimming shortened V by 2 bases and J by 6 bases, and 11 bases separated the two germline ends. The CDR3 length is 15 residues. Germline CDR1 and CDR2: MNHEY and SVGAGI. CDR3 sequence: CASSYLTGGNSPLHF. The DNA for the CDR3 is TGTGCCAGCAGTTACCTGACAGGAGGTAATTCACCCCTCCACTTT.

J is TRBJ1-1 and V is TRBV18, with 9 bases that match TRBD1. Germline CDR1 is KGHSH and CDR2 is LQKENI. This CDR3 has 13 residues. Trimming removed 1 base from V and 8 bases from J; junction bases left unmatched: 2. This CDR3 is CASSPQTGGEAFF. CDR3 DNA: TGTGCCAGCTCACCACAGACAGGGGGGGAAGCTTTCTTT.

Here the CDR3 DNA reads TGTGCCAGCAGCCAACCTCAGGGCACCGGGGAGCTGTTTTTT. This sequence encodes CASSQPQGTGELFF. The rearrangement links TRBV5-4 to TRBJ2-2; a weak D match, TRBD1 (5 bases). Germline assignment: CDR1 SGHNT and CDR2 YYREEE (reference sequence). The V gene lost 4 bases and the J gene lost 4 bases, with 11 bases spanning the gap. This CDR3 comprises 14 residues.

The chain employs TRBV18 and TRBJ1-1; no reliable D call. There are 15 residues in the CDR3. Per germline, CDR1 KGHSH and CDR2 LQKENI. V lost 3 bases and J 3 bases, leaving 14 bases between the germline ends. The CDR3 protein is CASSPRRNMDTEAFF. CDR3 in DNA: TGTGCCAGCTCACCTCGGAGGAATATGGACACTGAAGCTTTCTTT. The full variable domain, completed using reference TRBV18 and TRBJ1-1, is NAGVMQNPRHLVRRRGQEARLRCSPMKGHSHVYWYRQLPEEGLKFMVYLQKENIIDESGMPKERFSAEFPKEGPSILRIQQVVRGDSAAYFCASSPRRNMDTEAFFGQGTRLTVV.

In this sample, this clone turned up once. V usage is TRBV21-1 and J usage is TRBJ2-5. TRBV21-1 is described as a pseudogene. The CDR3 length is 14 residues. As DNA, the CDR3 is TGTGCCAGCAACAAATTGCCGGACGAAGAGACCCAGTACTTC. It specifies CASNKLPDEETQYF.

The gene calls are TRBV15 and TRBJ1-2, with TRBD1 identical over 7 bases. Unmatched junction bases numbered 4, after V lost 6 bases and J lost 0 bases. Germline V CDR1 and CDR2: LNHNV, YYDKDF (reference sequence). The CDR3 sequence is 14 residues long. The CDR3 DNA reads TGTGCCACCAGACCGGGGACAGCTAACTATGGCTACACCTTC. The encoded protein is CATRPGTANYGYTF.

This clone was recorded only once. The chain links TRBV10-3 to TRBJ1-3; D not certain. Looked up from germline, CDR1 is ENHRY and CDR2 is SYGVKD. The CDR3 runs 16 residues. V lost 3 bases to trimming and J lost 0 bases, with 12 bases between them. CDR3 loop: CAISDPLQTSGNTIYF. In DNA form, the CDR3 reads TGTGCCATCAGTGATCCCCTCCAGACCTCTGGAAACACCATATATTTT.

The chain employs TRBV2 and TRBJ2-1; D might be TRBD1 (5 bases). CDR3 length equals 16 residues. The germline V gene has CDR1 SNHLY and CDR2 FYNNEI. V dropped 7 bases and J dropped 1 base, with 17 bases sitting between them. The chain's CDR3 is CASISTGPRSYNEQFF. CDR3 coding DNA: TGTGCCAGCATTTCCACAGGTCCCAGGTCCTACAATGAGCAGTTCTTC.

The CDR3 DNA reads TGCGCCAGCAGCCCAAGGACTAGCGGGAGCCACGAGCAGTACTTC. Amino acid sequence: CASSPRTSGSHEQYF. The V call is TRBV5-1, the J call TRBJ2-7; 13 bases are shared with TRBD2. V was clipped by 4 bases and J by 5 bases; unmatched bases: 6. CDR1 is SGHRS, CDR2 YFSETQ, per germline. The CDR3 length is 15 residues. The complete variable domain, with remaining parts taken from reference TRBV5-1 and TRBJ2-7, reads KAGVTQTPRYLIKTRGQQVTLSCSPISGHRSVSWYQQTPGQGLQFLFEYFSETQRNKGNFPGRFSGRQFSNSRSEMNVSTLELGDSALYLCASSPRTSGSHEQYFGPGTRLTVT.

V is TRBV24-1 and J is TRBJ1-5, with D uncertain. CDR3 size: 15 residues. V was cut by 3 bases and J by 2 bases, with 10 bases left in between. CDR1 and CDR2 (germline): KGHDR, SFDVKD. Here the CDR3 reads CATSDRIGGNQPQHF. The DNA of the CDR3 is TGTGCCACCAGTGATCGGATCGGGGGCAATCAGCCCCAGCATTTT.

CDR3 amino acids: CSAGYTEAFF. The DNA for the CDR3 is TGCAGTGCTGGCTACACTGAAGCTTTCTTT. The gene calls are TRBV20-1 and TRBJ1-1; D ambiguous. The CDR3 is 10 amino acids. Deletions cut 5 bases from V and 3 bases from J, with 4 bases between. Germline values: CDR1 DFQATT, CDR2 SNEGSKA (reference sequence).

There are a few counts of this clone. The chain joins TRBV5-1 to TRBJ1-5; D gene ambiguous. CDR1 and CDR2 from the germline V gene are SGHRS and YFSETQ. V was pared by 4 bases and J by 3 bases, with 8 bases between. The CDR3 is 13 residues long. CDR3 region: CASSLGYNQPQHF. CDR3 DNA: TGCGCCAGCAGCCTAGGTTACAATCAGCCCCAGCATTTT.

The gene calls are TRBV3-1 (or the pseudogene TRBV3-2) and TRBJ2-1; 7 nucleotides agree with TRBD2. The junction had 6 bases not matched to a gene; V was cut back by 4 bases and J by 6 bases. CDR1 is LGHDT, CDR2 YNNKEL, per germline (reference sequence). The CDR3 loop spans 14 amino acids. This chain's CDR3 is CASSLTTSRNEQFF. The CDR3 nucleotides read TGTGCCAGCAGCCTAACGACTAGCCGCAATGAGCAGTTCTTC.

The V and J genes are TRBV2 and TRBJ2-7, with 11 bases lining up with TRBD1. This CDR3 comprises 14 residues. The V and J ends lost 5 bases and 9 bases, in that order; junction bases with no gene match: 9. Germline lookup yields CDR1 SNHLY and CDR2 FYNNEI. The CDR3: CASSRDRGNSGQYF. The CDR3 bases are TGTGCCAGCAGTAGGGACAGGGGGAACTCAGGGCAGTACTTC.